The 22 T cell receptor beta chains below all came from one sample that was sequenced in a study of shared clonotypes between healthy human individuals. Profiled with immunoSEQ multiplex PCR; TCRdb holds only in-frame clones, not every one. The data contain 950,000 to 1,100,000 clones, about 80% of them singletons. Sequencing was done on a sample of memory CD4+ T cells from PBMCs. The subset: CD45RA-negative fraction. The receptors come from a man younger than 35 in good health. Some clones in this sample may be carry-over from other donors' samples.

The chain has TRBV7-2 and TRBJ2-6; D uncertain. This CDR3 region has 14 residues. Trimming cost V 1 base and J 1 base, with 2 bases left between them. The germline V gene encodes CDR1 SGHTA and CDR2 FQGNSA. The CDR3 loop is CASSLESGANVLTF. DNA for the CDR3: TGTGCCAGCAGCTTAGAATCTGGGGCCAACGTCCTGACTTTC.

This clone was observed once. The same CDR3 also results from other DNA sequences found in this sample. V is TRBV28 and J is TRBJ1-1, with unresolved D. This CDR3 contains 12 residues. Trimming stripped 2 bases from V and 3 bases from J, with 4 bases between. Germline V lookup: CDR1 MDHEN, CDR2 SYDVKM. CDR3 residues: CASSLGDTEAFF. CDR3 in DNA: TGTGCCAGCAGTTTAGGGGACACTGAAGCTTTCTTT.

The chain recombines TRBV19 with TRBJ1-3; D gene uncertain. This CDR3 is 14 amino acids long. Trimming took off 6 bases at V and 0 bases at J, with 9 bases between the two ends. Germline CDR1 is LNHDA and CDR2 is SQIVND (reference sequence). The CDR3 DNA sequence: TGTGCCAGTAGCGATGACCGCTCTGGAAACACCATATATTTT. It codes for CASSDDRSGNTIYF.

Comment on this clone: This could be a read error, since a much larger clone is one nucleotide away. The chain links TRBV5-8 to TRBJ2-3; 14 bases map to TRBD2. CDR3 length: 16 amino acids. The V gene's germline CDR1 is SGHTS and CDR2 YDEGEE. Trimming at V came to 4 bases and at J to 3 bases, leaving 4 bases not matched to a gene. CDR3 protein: CASSRGLAGATDTQYF. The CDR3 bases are TGTGCCAGCAGCCGGGGACTAGCGGGAGCTACAGATACGCAGTATTTT.

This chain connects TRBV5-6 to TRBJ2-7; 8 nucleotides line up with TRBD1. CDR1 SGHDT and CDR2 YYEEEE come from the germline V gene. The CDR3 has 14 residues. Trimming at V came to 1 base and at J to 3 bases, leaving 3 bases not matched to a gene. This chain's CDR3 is CASSLQGAFYEQYF. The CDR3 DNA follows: TGTGCCAGCAGCTTGCAGGGGGCCTTCTACGAGCAGTACTTC.

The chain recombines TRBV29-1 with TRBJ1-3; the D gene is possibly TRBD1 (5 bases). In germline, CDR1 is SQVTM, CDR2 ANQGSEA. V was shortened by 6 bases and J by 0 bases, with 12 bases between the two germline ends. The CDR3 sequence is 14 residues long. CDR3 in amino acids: CSVADSASGNTIYF. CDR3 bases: TGCAGCGTGGCAGACAGCGCCTCTGGAAACACCATATATTTT.

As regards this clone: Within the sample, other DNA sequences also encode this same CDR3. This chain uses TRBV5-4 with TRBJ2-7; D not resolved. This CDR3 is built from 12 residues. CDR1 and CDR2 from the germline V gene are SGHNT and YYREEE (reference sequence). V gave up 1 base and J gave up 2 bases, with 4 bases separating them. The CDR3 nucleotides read TGTGCCAGCAGCTTGAGACCCTACGAGCAGTACTTC. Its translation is CASSLRPYEQYF.

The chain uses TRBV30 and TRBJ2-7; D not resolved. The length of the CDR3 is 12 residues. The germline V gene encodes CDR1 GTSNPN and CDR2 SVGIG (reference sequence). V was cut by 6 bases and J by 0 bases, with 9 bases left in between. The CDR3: CACQQSSYEQYF. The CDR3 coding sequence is TGTGCCTGCCAGCAGAGCTCCTACGAGCAGTACTTC.

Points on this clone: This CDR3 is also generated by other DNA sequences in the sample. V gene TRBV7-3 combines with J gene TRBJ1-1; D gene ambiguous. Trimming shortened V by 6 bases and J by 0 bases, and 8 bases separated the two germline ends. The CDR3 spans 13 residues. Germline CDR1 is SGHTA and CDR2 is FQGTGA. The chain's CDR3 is CASSLRMNTEAFF. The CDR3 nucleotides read TGTGCCAGCAGTCTGAGGATGAACACTGAAGCTTTCTTT.

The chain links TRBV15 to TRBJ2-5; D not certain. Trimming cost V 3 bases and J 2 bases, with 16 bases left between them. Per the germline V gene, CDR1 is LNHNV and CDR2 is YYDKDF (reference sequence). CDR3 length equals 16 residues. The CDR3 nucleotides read TGTGCCACCAGCAGGGCACTTCAATCCTTACAAGAGACCCAGTACTTC. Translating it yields CATSRALQSLQETQYF. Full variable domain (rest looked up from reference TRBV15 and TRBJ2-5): DAMVIQNPRYQVTQFGKPVTLSCSQTLNHNVMYWYQQKSSQAPKLLFHYYDKDFNNEADTPDNFQSRRPNTSFCFLDIRSPGLGDTAMYLCATSRALQSLQETQYFGPGTRLLVL.

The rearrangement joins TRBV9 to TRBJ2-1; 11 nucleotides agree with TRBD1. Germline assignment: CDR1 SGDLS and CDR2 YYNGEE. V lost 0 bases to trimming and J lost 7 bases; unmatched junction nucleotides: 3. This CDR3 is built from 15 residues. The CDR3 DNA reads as TGTGCCAGCAGCGTAGCGGGACAGGGGGTAAATGAGCAGTTCTTC. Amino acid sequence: CASSVAGQGVNEQFF.

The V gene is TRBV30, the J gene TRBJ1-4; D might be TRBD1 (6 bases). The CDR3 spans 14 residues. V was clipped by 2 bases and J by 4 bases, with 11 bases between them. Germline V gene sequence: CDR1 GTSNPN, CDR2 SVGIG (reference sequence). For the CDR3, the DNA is TGTGCCTGGAGTTGGGGGCGAAGTAATGAAAAACTGTTTTTT. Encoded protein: CAWSWGRSNEKLFF.

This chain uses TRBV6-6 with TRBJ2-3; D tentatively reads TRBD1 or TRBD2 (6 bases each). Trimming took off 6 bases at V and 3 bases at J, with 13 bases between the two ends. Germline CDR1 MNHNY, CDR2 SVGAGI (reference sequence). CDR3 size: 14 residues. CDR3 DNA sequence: TGTGCCAGCAGACTAGGGGGGTCGACAGATACGCAGTATTTT. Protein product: CASRLGGSTDTQYF.

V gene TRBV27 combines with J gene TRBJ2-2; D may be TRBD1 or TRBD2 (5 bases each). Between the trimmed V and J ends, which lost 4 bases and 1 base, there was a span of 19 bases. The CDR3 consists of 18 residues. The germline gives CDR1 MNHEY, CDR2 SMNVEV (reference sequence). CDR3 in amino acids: CASSSHPGREKNTGELFF. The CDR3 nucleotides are TGTGCCAGCAGTTCCCATCCGGGGCGTGAGAAGAACACCGGGGAGCTGTTTTTT.

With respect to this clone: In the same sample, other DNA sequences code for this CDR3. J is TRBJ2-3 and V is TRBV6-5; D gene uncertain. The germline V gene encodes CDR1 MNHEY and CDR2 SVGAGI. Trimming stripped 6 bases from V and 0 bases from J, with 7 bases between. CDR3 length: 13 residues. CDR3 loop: CASRFASTDTQYF. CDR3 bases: TGTGCCAGCAGATTCGCGAGCACAGATACGCAGTATTTT.

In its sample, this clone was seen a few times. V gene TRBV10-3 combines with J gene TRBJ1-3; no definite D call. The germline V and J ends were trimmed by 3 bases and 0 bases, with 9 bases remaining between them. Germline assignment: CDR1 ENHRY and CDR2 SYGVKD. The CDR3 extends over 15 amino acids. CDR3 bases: TGTGCCATCAGTGATCAATCTGACTCTGGAAACACCATATATTTT. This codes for CAISDQSDSGNTIYF.

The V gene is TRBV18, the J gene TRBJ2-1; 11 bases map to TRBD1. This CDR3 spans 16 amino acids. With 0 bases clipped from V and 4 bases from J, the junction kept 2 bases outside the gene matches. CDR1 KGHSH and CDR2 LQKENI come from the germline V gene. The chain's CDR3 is CASSPPRDRGYNEQFF. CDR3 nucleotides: TGTGCCAGCTCACCACCCCGGGACAGGGGGTACAATGAGCAGTTCTTC.

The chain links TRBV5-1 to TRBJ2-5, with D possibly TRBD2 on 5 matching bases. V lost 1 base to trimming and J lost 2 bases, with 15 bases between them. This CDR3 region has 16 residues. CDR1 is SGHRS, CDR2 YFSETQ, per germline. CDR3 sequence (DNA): TGCGCCAGCAGCTTGTACGGGCTAGCAGATCAAGAGACCCAGTACTTC. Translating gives CASSLYGLADQETQYF. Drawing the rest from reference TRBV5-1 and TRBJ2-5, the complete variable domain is KAGVTQTPRYLIKTRGQQVTLSCSPISGHRSVSWYQQTPGQGLQFLFEYFSETQRNKGNFPGRFSGRQFSNSRSEMNVSTLELGDSALYLCASSLYGLADQETQYFGPGTRLLVL.

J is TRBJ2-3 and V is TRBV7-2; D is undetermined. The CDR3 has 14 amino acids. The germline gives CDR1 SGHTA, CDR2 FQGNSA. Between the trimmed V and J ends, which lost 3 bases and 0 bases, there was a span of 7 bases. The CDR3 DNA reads TGTGCCAGCAGCTTCTCAATGAGCACAGATACGCAGTATTTT. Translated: CASSFSMSTDTQYF.

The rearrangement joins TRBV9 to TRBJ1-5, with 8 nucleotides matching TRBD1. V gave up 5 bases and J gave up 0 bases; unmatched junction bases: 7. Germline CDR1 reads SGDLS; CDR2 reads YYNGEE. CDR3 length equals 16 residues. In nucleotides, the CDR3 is TGTGCCAGCAGTCGTGGGACAGGTTATAGCAATCAGCCCCAGCATTTT. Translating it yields CASSRGTGYSNQPQHF.

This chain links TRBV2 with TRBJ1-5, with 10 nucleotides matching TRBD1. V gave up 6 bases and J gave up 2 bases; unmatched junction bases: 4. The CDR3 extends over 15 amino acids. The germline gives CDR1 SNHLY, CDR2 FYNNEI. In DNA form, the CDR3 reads TGTGCCAGCAGAGATGGGACAGGGGGCAATCAGCCCCAGCATTTT. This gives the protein CASRDGTGGNQPQHF.

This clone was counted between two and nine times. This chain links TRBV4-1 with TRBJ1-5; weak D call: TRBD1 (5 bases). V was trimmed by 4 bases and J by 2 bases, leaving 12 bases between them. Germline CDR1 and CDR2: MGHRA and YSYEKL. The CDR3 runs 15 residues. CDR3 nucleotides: TGCGCCAGCAGCCGACAACAGGACCGCAATCAGCCCCAGCATTTT. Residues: CASSRQQDRNQPQHF.